Listed below are T cell receptor beta chains from one sample, sequenced in a study of beta chain features in type 1 diabetes. This table comes from immunoSEQ multiplex PCR, and its TCRdb copy is limited to in-frame clones, with some not included. Among 250,000 or so clones listed, about 26% were seen once. What was sequenced was central memory CD4+ T cells from blood. The receptors were gathered from a man in his thirties or forties in good health. Both conserved end residues are part of each CDR3. D genes are given only for firm matches. Size tells how often a clone was seen (once, few, many) or the class of an expanded clone, and some rows leave it out.

v_call: TRBV30
d_call: -
j_call: TRBJ2-3
clone_size: -
cdr3_nt: TGTGCCTGGAGTTCGGGTCCCCCAGATACGCAGTATTTT
cdr3_aa: CAWSSGPPDTQYF

v_call: TRBV6-6
d_call: -
j_call: TRBJ1-2
clone_size: few
cdr3_nt: TGTGCCAGCGGGGGCACCTTATATGGCTACACCTTC
cdr3_aa: CASGGTLYGYTF

v_call: TRBV15
d_call: -
j_call: TRBJ2-7
clone_size: few
cdr3_nt: TGTGCCACCAGCATTCGACTTGGACAGTACGAGCAGTACTTC
cdr3_aa: CATSIRLGQYEQYF

v_call: TRBV9
d_call: -
j_call: TRBJ2-5
clone_size: -
cdr3_nt: TGTGCCAGCAGCGTAGCTATGAGAGAGACCCAGTACTTC
cdr3_aa: CASSVAMRETQYF

v_call: TRBV19
d_call: TRBD1
j_call: TRBJ1-1
clone_size: few
cdr3_nt: TGTGCCAGTAGTATACGACAGGGGGCTATGGGCACTGAAGCTTTCTTT
cdr3_aa: CASSIRQGAMGTEAFF

v_call: TRBV5-4
d_call: -
j_call: TRBJ2-3
clone_size: -
cdr3_nt: TGTGCCAGCAGCTTGGACTCCCGCACAGATACGCAGTATTTT
cdr3_aa: CASSLDSRTDTQYF

v_call: TRBV4-3
d_call: -
j_call: TRBJ2-1
clone_size: many
cdr3_nt: TGCGCCAGCAGCCACCTAGCTCAGGACAATGAGCAGTTCTTC
cdr3_aa: CASSHLAQDNEQFF

v_call: TRBV27
d_call: TRBD2
j_call: TRBJ2-7
clone_size: few
cdr3_nt: TGTGCCAGCAGTTTTCTCGGGACTAGCGAGTACGAGCAGTACTTC
cdr3_aa: CASSFLGTSEYEQYF

v_call: TRBV30
d_call: TRBD1
j_call: TRBJ1-1
clone_size: many
cdr3_nt: TGTGCCTGGGACAGGGGGCCTGGGGTCACTGAAGCTTTCTTT
cdr3_aa: CAWDRGPGVTEAFF

v_call: TRBV29-1
d_call: -
j_call: TRBJ1-2
clone_size: -
cdr3_nt: TGCAGCGTTGCCGCTTCTGGCTACACCTTC
cdr3_aa: CSVAASGYTF

v_call: TRBV28
d_call: -
j_call: TRBJ2-4
clone_size: few
cdr3_nt: TGTGCCAGCTCCATTCAAACTAGGGCCAAAAACATTCAGTACTTC
cdr3_aa: CASSIQTRAKNIQYF

v_call: TRBV5-4
d_call: TRBD1
j_call: TRBJ2-4
clone_size: -
cdr3_nt: TGTGCCAGCAGCGCCCCGGGACAGGCCGATCAGTACTTC
cdr3_aa: CASSAPGQADQYF

v_call: TRBV5-1
d_call: -
j_call: TRBJ2-1
clone_size: -
cdr3_nt: TGCGCCAGCAGCTTGATCGGGAATGAGCAGTTCTTC
cdr3_aa: CASSLIGNEQFF

v_call: TRBV4-2
d_call: -
j_call: TRBJ2-5
clone_size: many
cdr3_nt: TGTGCCAGCAGCCAAGGGGCTGAGCCCCAAGAGACCCAGTACTTC
cdr3_aa: CASSQGAEPQETQYF

v_call: TRBV7-2
d_call: -
j_call: TRBJ1-1
clone_size: many
cdr3_nt: TGTGCCAGCAGCTTAAGCGGGGATAGGAACACTGAAGCTTTCTTT
cdr3_aa: CASSLSGDRNTEAFF

v_call: TRBV6-1
d_call: -
j_call: TRBJ1-6
clone_size: few
cdr3_nt: TGTGCCAGCAGTGCAGGACAGACGGACTCACCCCTCCACTTT
cdr3_aa: CASSAGQTDSPLHF

v_call: TRBV28
d_call: -
j_call: TRBJ2-5
clone_size: -
cdr3_nt: TGTGCCAGCGGGTCCCATGAGACCCAGTACTTC
cdr3_aa: CASGSHETQYF

v_call: TRBV7-2
d_call: TRBD1
j_call: TRBJ1-4
clone_size: -
cdr3_nt: TGTGCCAGCAGGGAGACAGGGGGCACTAATGAAAAACTGTTTTTT
cdr3_aa: CASRETGGTNEKLFF

v_call: TRBV5-4
d_call: TRBD2
j_call: TRBJ2-3
clone_size: few
cdr3_nt: TGTGCCAGCAGCTTGAAGCTAGCGGGGGATACGCAGTATTTT
cdr3_aa: CASSLKLAGDTQYF

v_call: TRBV7-8
d_call: -
j_call: TRBJ2-7
clone_size: few
cdr3_nt: TGTGCCAGCAGCTTAGGAGGACAGACCTACGAGCAGTACTTC
cdr3_aa: CASSLGGQTYEQYF

v_call: TRBV6-6
d_call: TRBD2
j_call: TRBJ2-3
clone_size: -
cdr3_nt: TGTGCCAGCAGTGGTAGCGGGGGGGACACAGATACGCAGTATTTT
cdr3_aa: CASSGSGGDTDTQYF

v_call: TRBV19
d_call: -
j_call: TRBJ2-7
clone_size: -
cdr3_nt: TGTGCCAGTAGTACGGACGGGGGAGCCTACGAGCAGTACTTC
cdr3_aa: CASSTDGGAYEQYF

v_call: TRBV29-1
d_call: -
j_call: TRBJ2-2
clone_size: few
cdr3_nt: TGCAGCGGCCTCTTTACCGGGGAGCTGTTTTTT
cdr3_aa: CSGLFTGELFF

v_call: TRBV29-1
d_call: -
j_call: TRBJ2-2
clone_size: -
cdr3_nt: TGCAGCGCCGGAAGCCAGGTCACCGGGGAGCTGTTTTTT
cdr3_aa: CSAGSQVTGELFF

v_call: TRBV29-1
d_call: -
j_call: TRBJ1-1
clone_size: once
cdr3_nt: TGCAGCGTTGAAGCAGGGAGCACTGAAGCTTTCTTT
cdr3_aa: CSVEAGSTEAFF

v_call: TRBV10-3
d_call: TRBD2
j_call: TRBJ2-1
clone_size: few
cdr3_nt: TGTGCCATCAGTGGGACTAGCGGTTGGGATGAGCAGTTCTTC
cdr3_aa: CAISGTSGWDEQFF

v_call: TRBV30
d_call: -
j_call: TRBJ2-3
clone_size: few
cdr3_nt: TGTGCCTGGAGTTGGGGGGATACGCAGTATTTT
cdr3_aa: CAWSWGDTQYF

v_call: TRBV5-5
d_call: -
j_call: TRBJ2-2
clone_size: few
cdr3_nt: TGTGCCAGCAGCCCGGGGACTTTTACCACCGGGGAGCTGTTTTTT
cdr3_aa: CASSPGTFTTGELFF

v_call: TRBV25-1
d_call: TRBD1
j_call: TRBJ1-1
clone_size: -
cdr3_nt: TGTGCCAGCAGTGCCCGACAGGGGGTCAACACTGAAGCTTTCTTT
cdr3_aa: CASSARQGVNTEAFF

v_call: TRBV2
d_call: TRBD2
j_call: TRBJ2-7
clone_size: few
cdr3_nt: TGTGCCAGCAATACGGCGGGAGGACCCTCCTACGAGCAGTACTTC
cdr3_aa: CASNTAGGPSYEQYF

v_call: TRBV5-4
d_call: -
j_call: TRBJ2-5
clone_size: -
cdr3_nt: TGTGCCAGCAGCTTGGTCTCTAGCCCACAAGAGACCCAGTACTTC
cdr3_aa: CASSLVSSPQETQYF

v_call: TRBV7-7
d_call: TRBD1
j_call: TRBJ2-6
clone_size: -
cdr3_nt: TGTGCCAGCAGCTTGGGACAGGGAACCGGGGCCAACGTCCTGACTTTC
cdr3_aa: CASSLGQGTGANVLTF

v_call: TRBV29-1
d_call: TRBD1
j_call: TRBJ2-1
clone_size: few
cdr3_nt: TGCAGCGTTGAATTGGGGACAGGGGATCCCAATGAGCAGTTCTTC
cdr3_aa: CSVELGTGDPNEQFF

v_call: TRBV9
d_call: -
j_call: TRBJ2-7
clone_size: -
cdr3_nt: TGTGCCAGCAGCGTAGACGTCAATTACTACGAGCAGTACTTC
cdr3_aa: CASSVDVNYYEQYF

v_call: TRBV7-2
d_call: -
j_call: TRBJ1-5
clone_size: many
cdr3_nt: TGTGCCAGCAGCTCGAATAGCAATCAGCCCCAGCATTTT
cdr3_aa: CASSSNSNQPQHF

v_call: TRBV7-2
d_call: -
j_call: TRBJ1-2
clone_size: few
cdr3_nt: TGTGCCAGCAGCCGCGAATCCCGACAGGTTATCTATGGCTACACCTTC
cdr3_aa: CASSRESRQVIYGYTF

v_call: TRBV7-2
d_call: -
j_call: TRBJ1-2
clone_size: many
cdr3_nt: TGTGCCAGCAGCTCCCTCGGCGGTTATGGCTACACCTTC
cdr3_aa: CASSSLGGYGYTF

v_call: TRBV7-2
d_call: -
j_call: TRBJ2-1
clone_size: few
cdr3_nt: TGTGCCACCCTTCTTGGGGGCTCCTACAATGAGCAGTTCTTC
cdr3_aa: CATLLGGSYNEQFF

v_call: TRBV7-2
d_call: -
j_call: TRBJ2-1
clone_size: -
cdr3_nt: TGTGCCAGCAGCTTAGACAAGCTCAATGAGCAGTTCTTC
cdr3_aa: CASSLDKLNEQFF

v_call: TRBV11-2
d_call: TRBD1
j_call: TRBJ2-7
clone_size: few
cdr3_nt: TGTGCCAGCAGCTTAGATCGGGGACAGTCCTACGAGCAGTACTTC
cdr3_aa: CASSLDRGQSYEQYF

v_call: TRBV20-1
d_call: -
j_call: TRBJ2-3
clone_size: few
cdr3_nt: TGCAGTGCTAGAGATAGAGGGACGCAGTATTTT
cdr3_aa: CSARDRGTQYF

v_call: TRBV19
d_call: TRBD1
j_call: TRBJ1-1
clone_size: few
cdr3_nt: TGTGCCAGTAGTAGGACAGGCTTGCCGGACACTGAAGCTTTCTTT
cdr3_aa: CASSRTGLPDTEAFF

v_call: TRBV29-1
d_call: TRBD1
j_call: TRBJ1-2
clone_size: -
cdr3_nt: TGCAGCGTGGGACTGACACAGGGGGCGACCTATGGCTACACCTTC
cdr3_aa: CSVGLTQGATYGYTF

v_call: TRBV5-1
d_call: -
j_call: TRBJ2-2
clone_size: -
cdr3_nt: TGCGCCAGCAGCTTGGCTAGTTCTCCCGGGGAGCTGTTTTTT
cdr3_aa: CASSLASSPGELFF

v_call: TRBV30
d_call: -
j_call: TRBJ2-5
clone_size: -
cdr3_nt: TGTGCCTGGAGTGTAGGCCAGGGGTTAGAACAGTACTTC
cdr3_aa: CAWSVGQGLEQYF

v_call: TRBV30
d_call: -
j_call: TRBJ2-1
clone_size: few
cdr3_nt: TGTGCCTGGAGGGGGTACAATGAGCAGTTCTTC
cdr3_aa: CAWRGYNEQFF

v_call: TRBV5-6
d_call: -
j_call: TRBJ2-1
clone_size: -
cdr3_nt: TGTGCCAGCAGCTTGGGGTACAGAGCCAATGAGCAGTTCTTC
cdr3_aa: CASSLGYRANEQFF

v_call: TRBV30
d_call: -
j_call: TRBJ1-3
clone_size: few
cdr3_nt: TGTGCCTGGAGTCAGGGCGGCGCTGGAAACACCATATATTTT
cdr3_aa: CAWSQGGAGNTIYF

v_call: TRBV30
d_call: TRBD1
j_call: TRBJ2-6
clone_size: few
cdr3_nt: TGTGCCTGGAGGACAGGGGCCCGATCCTCTGGGGCCAACGTCCTGACTTTC
cdr3_aa: CAWRTGARSSGANVLTF

v_call: TRBV20-1
d_call: -
j_call: TRBJ2-1
clone_size: -
cdr3_nt: TGCAGTGAAGACGCGGGCGGTGAGCAGTTCTTC
cdr3_aa: CSEDAGGEQFF

v_call: TRBV5-4
d_call: -
j_call: TRBJ2-7
clone_size: few
cdr3_nt: TGTGCCAGCAGCTTGATCTCGGGGAGCTACGAGCAGTACTTC
cdr3_aa: CASSLISGSYEQYF

v_call: TRBV6-6
d_call: -
j_call: TRBJ2-7
clone_size: -
cdr3_nt: TGTGCCAGCAGTTACTCGGGCCAGACCGAGCAGTACTTC
cdr3_aa: CASSYSGQTEQYF

v_call: TRBV5-3
d_call: TRBD1
j_call: TRBJ2-1
clone_size: few
cdr3_nt: TGTGCCAGAAGCTTCCCTCAGGGGGATAATGAGCAGTTCTTC
cdr3_aa: CARSFPQGDNEQFF

v_call: TRBV9
d_call: TRBD2
j_call: TRBJ2-5
clone_size: -
cdr3_nt: TGTGCCAGCAGCGTAGGGACGGGAGGCCAAGAGACCCAGTACTTC
cdr3_aa: CASSVGTGGQETQYF